This TCR beta chain originates from a study of blood T cell repertoires in COVID-19. Study summary: COVID-19 samples collected from the United States, Italy and Spain covered acute and convalescent phases.

Clones were sequenced by immunoSEQ multiplex PCR, and TCRdb holds only the in-frame ones, with some missing. Here the sample spans 67,000 or so clones, 70% to 85% being singletons. V lost 1 base, J lost 1 base, and 10 bases lay in between. The CDR3 is 15 residues long. Germline V gene data show CDR1 as LGHDT and CDR2 as YNNKEL (reference sequence). The sample was peripheral blood. The receptor's source is a woman in her 70s with acute or convalescent COVID-19. This sequence joins TRBV3-1 (or the pseudogene TRBV3-2) and TRBJ2-5, with D tentatively TRBD2 (5 bases). The CDR3 loop is CASSQVRGSQETQYF. The DNA of the CDR3 is TGTGCCAGCAGCCAAGTTCGGGGAAGCCAAGAGACCCAGTACTTC.